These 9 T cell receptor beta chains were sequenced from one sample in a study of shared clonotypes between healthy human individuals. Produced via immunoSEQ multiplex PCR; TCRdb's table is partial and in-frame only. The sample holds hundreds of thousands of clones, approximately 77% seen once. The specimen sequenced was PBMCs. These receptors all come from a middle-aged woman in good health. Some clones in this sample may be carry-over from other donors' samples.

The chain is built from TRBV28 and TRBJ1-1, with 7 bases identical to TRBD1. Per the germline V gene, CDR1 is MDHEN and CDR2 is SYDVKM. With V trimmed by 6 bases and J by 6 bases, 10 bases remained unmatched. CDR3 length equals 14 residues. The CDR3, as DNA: TGTGCCAGCAGGGCTTCGACAGGGCTCCCTGAAGCTTTCTTT. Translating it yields CASRASTGLPEAFF.

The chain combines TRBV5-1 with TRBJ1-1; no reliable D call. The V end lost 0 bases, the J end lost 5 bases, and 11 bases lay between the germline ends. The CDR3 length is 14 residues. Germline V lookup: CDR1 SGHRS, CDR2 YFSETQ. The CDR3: CASSLGFGVTEAFF. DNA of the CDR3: TGCGCCAGCAGCTTGGGGTTTGGGGTTACTGAAGCTTTCTTT.

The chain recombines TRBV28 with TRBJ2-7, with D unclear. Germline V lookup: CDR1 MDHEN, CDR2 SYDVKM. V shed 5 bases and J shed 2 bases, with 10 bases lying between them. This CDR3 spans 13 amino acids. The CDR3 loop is CASSGRTAYEQYF. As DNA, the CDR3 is TGTGCCAGCAGTGGACGGACGGCCTACGAGCAGTACTTC.

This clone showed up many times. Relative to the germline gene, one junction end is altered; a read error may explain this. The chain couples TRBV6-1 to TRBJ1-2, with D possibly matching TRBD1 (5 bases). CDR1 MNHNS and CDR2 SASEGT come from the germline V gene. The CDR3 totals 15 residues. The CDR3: CASSEGAGRIYGYTF. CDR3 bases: TGTGCCAGCAGCGAAGGGGCAGGGAGGATCTATGGCTACACCTTC.

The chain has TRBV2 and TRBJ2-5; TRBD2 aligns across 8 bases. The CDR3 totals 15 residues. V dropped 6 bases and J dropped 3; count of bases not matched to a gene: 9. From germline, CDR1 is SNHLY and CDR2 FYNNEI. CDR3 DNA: TGTGCCAGCAGACCTTTTTCGGGGGGGGAAGAGACCCAGTACTTC. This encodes CASRPFSGGEETQYF.

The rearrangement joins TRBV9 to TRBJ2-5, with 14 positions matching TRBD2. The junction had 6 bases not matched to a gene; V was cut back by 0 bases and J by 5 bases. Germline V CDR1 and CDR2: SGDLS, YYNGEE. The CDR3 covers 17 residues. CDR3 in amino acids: CASSVAIRTSGRETQYF. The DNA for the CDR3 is TGTGCCAGCAGCGTAGCTATTCGGACTAGCGGGAGGGAGACCCAGTACTTC.

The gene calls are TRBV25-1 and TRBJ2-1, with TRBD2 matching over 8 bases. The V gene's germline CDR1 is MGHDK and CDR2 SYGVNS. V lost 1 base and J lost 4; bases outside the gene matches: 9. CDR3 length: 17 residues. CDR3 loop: CASSEWGFSGGYNEQFF. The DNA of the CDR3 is TGTGCCAGCAGTGAATGGGGGTTTTCGGGAGGGTACAATGAGCAGTTCTTC. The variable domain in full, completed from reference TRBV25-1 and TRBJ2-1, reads EADIYQTPRYLVIGTGKKITLECSQTMGHDKMYWYQQDPGMELHLIHYSYGVNSTEKGDLSSESTVSRIRTEHFPLTLESARPSHTSQYLCASSEWGFSGGYNEQFFGPGTRLTVL.

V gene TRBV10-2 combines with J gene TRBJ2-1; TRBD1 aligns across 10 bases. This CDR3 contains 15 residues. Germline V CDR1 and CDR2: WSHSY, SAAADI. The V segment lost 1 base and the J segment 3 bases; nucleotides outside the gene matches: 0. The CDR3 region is CASSEWTGGYNEQFF. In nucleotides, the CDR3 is TGCGCCAGCAGTGAGTGGACAGGGGGCTACAATGAGCAGTTCTTC.

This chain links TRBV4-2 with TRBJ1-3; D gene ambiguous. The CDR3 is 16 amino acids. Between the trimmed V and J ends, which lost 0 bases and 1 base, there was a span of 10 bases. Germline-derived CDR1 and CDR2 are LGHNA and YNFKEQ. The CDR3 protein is CASSQEGLISGNTIYF. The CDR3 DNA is TGTGCCAGCAGCCAAGAAGGCCTCATATCTGGAAACACCATATATTTT.